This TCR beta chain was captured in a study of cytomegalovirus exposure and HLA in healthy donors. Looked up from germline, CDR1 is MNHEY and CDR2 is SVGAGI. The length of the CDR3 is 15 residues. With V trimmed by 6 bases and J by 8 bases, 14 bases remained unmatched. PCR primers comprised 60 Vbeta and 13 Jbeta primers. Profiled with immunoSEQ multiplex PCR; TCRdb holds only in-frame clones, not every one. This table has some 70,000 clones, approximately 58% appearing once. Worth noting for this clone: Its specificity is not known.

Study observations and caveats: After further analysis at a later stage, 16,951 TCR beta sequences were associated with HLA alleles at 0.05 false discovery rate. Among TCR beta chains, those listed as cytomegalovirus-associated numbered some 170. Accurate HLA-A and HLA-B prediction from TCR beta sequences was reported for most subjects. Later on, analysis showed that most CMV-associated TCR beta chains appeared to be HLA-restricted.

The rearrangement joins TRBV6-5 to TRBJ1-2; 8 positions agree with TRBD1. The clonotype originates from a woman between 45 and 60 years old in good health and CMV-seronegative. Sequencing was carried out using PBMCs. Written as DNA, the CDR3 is TGTGCCAGCAGGGAAAACCGGGGCAGGGGGCTGGGCTACACCTTC. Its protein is CASRENRGRGLGYTF.